These 7 T cell receptor beta chains share one sample of origin, sequenced in a study of T cell changes during pregnancy in multiple sclerosis. Data came from immunoSEQ multiplex PCR; TCRdb stores just in-frame clones and leaves some out. Of about 85,000 clones listed, approximately 93% were seen once; the top ten hold about 2.5%. The sequencing used peripheral blood, collected in the first trimester of pregnancy. These receptors were taken from a female donor with multiple sclerosis, enrolled in a pregnancy study.

The rearrangement joins TRBV5-1 to TRBJ2-1; 10 bases map to TRBD2. Unmatched junction bases numbered 3, after V lost 1 base and J lost 8 bases. This CDR3 region has 14 residues. Looked up from germline, CDR1 is SGHRS and CDR2 is YFSETQ. CDR3 sequence reads: CASSLFTSGDEQFF. CDR3 bases: TGCGCCAGCAGCTTGTTTACTAGCGGGGATGAGCAGTTCTTC.

The chain employs TRBV15 and TRBJ2-1, with 7 bases matching TRBD2. The CDR3 contains 14 residues. Germline V gene sequence: CDR1 LNHNV, CDR2 YYDKDF (reference sequence). Losses at the gene ends were 5 bases for V and 4 bases for J; bases not matched to a gene: 5. The CDR3 region has the DNA TGTGCCACCAGCGGGGGGGGGAATTACAATGAGCAGTTCTTC. Amino acid sequence: CATSGGGNYNEQFF.

The rearrangement links TRBV29-1 to TRBJ1-6; possible D gene TRBD1, 6 bases. The germline CDR1 and CDR2 sequences are SQVTM and ANQGSEA. This CDR3 has 13 amino acids. Trimming removed 0 bases from V and 6 bases from J, with 6 bases in between. CDR3 region: CSVEEDSNSPLHF. CDR3 bases: TGCAGCGTTGAAGAGGACAGTAATTCACCCCTCCACTTT. The entire variable domain, with the rest obtained from reference TRBV29-1 and TRBJ1-6, is as follows: SAVISQKPSRDICQRGTSLTIQCQVDSQVTMMFWYRQQPGQSLTLIATANQGSEATYESGFVIDKFPISRPNLTFSTLTVSNMSPEDSSIYLCSVEEDSNSPLHFGNGTRLTVT.

The chain couples TRBV5-1 to TRBJ1-4; D gene unclear. The CDR3 contains 15 residues. The V and J ends lost 0 bases and 5 bases respectively, with 11 bases between them. CDR1 SGHRS and CDR2 YFSETQ come from the germline V gene. For the CDR3, the DNA is TGCGCCAGCAGCTTGGAGGGCTGGGAGAATGAAAAACTGTTTTTT. Its protein product is CASSLEGWENEKLFF.

The chain combines TRBV11-1 with TRBJ1-2, with 7 bases that match TRBD1. V lost 5 bases to trimming and J lost 5 bases; unmatched junction nucleotides: 5. This CDR3 contains 13 residues. Germline loops: CDR1 SGHAT, CDR2 FQDESV (reference sequence). Here the CDR3 reads CASSPDRDYGYTF. DNA for the CDR3: TGTGCCAGCAGCCCCGACAGGGATTATGGCTACACCTTC.

This sequence joins TRBV21-1 and TRBJ1-5; no DNA check was done on the table's D call, TRBD1. TRBV21-1 is annotated as a pseudogene. CDR3 length equals 20 residues. DNA of the CDR3: TGTGCCAGCAGCAAAGAGGGCCGGAACAGGGGGTTTTGCAGCAATCAGCCCCAGCATTTT. This encodes CASSKEGRNRGFCSNQPQHF.

This clone was seen only once. Here the CDR3 DNA reads TGTGCCACCAATACGGACAGGGGTAACAATCAGCCCCAGCATTTT. Residues: CATNTDRGNNQPQHF. V gene TRBV6-5 combines with J gene TRBJ1-5; 9 bases match TRBD1. Germline V gene lookup returns CDR1 MNHEY and CDR2 SVGAGI. V lost 10 bases to trimming and J lost 3 bases; unmatched junction nucleotides: 10. CDR3 length: 15 residues.